This entry features one TCR beta chain sequence. This entry is derived from a study of response to subunit inactivated influenza vaccine. The CDR3 is made up of 16 amino acids. The V and J ends lost 4 bases and 0 bases respectively, with 17 bases between them. Per the germline V gene, CDR1 is SGHDT and CDR2 is YYEEEE. A single record per CDR3 protein comes from TCRdb applying MiXCR to the RT-PCR reads. Counted here are around 750,000 distinct CDR3 sequences, less than 25% occurring once; the ten biggest clones make up more than 8.5%. The input for sequencing was PBMCs from blood, taken more than 4 days after vaccination. The sequence was obtained from a man in his fifties or sixties who received an inactivated influenza vaccine. The rearrangement uses TRBV5-6 and TRBJ2-7; TRBD1 is a possible D gene (5 bases). The CDR3 sequence: CASSEPSGRNSYEQYF. CDR3 nucleotide sequence: TGTGCCAGCAGCGAACCGTCAGGGCGCAACTCCTACGAGCAGTACTTC.